This T cell receptor (beta chain) appears in the sequencing data of a study of T cells after yellow fever vaccination. Study at large: With SMART-Seq v4 Ultra Low Input, the fractions containing low cell numbers were prepared.

Whole-study results and caveats: The appearance of a small share of clonotypes in both CD4 and CD8 compartments was observed. The presence of abundant clonotypes contaminating from the bulk population was possible in FACS-sorted repertoires.

Germline V gives CDR1 DFQATT, CDR2 SNEGSKA (reference sequence). CDR3 length equals 15 residues. J lost 4 bases, V lost 6 bases, and 9 bases had no gene match. In TCRdb, the 5' RACE reads were re-called with MiXCR into one record per CDR3 protein. The sample lists under 300,000 distinct CDR3 sequences, 13% occurring once. As for this clonotype: Its cognate antigen is unknown.

This sample comprised CD4+ T cells sorted from PBMCs, obtained 45 days after the yellow fever booster vaccination. The chain employs TRBV20-1 and TRBJ2-3; 11 bases are shared with TRBD2. This receptor was taken from a man aged 25 to 40 who received the YFV17D yellow fever vaccine. The CDR3 region is CSAHRSGRASDTQYF. CDR3 coding DNA: TGCAGTGCCCATCGTAGCGGGAGGGCCTCAGATACGCAGTATTTT.